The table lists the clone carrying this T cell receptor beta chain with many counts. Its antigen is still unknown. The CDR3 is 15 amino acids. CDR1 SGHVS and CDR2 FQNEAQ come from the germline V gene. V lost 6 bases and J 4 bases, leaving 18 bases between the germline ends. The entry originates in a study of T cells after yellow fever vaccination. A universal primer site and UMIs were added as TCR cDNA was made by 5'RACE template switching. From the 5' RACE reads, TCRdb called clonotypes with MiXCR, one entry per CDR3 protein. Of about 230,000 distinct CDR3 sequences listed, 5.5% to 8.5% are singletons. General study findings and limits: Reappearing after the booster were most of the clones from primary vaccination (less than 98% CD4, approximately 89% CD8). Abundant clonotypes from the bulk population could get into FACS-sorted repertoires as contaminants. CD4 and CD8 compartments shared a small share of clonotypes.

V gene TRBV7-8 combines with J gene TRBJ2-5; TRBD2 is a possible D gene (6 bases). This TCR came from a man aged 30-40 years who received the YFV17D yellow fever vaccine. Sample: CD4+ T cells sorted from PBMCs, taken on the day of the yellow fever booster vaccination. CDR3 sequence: CASRLGFSGGETQYF. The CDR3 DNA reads TGTGCCAGCAGGTTGGGCTTTAGCGGAGGAGAGACCCAGTACTTC.